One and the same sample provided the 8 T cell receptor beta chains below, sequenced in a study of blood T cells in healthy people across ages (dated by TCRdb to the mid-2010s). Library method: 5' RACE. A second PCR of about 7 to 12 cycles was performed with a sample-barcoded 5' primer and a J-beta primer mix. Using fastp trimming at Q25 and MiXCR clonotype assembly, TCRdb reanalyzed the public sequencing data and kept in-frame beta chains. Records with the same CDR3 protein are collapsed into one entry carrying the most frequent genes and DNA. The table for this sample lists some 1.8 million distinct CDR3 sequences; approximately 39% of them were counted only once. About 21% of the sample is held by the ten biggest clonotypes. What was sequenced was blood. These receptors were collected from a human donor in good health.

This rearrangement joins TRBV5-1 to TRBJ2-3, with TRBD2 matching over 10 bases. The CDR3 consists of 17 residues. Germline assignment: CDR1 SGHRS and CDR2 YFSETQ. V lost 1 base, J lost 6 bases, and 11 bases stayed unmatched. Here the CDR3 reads CASSLSGLAGVLDTQYF. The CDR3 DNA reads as TGCGCCAGCAGCTTGTCCGGCCTAGCGGGGGTTCTGGATACGCAGTATTTT. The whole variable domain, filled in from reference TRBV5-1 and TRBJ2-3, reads KAGVTQTPRYLIKTRGQQVTLSCSPISGHRSVSWYQQTPGQGLQFLFEYFSETQRNKGNFPGRFSGRQFSNSRSEMNVSTLELGDSALYLCASSLSGLAGVLDTQYFGPGTRLTVL.

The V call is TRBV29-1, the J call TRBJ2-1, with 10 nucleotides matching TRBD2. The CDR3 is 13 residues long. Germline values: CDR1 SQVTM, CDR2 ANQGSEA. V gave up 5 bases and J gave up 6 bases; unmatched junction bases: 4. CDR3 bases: TGCAGCGTTAGAGCGGGGGGGGGCAATGAGCAGTTCTTC. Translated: CSVRAGGGNEQFF.

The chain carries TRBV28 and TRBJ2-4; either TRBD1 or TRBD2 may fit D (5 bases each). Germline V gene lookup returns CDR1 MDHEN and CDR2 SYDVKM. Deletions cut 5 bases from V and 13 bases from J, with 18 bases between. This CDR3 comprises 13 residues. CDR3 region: CASSGDVYYDQYF. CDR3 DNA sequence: TGTGCCAGCAGTGGGGACGTATACTACGACCAGTACTTC.

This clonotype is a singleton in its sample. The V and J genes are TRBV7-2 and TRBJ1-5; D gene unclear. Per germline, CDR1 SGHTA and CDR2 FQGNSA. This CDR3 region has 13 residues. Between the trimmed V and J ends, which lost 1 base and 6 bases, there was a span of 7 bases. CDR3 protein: CASSLVLFQPQHF. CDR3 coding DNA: TGTGCCAGCAGCTTAGTCTTGTTTCAGCCCCAGCATTTT. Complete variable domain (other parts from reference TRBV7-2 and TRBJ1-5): GAGVSQSPSNKVTEKGKDVELRCDPISGHTALYWYRQSLGQGLEFLIYFQGNSAPDKSGLPSDRFSAERTGGSVSTLTIQRTQQEDSAVYLCASSLVLFQPQHFGDGTRLSIL.

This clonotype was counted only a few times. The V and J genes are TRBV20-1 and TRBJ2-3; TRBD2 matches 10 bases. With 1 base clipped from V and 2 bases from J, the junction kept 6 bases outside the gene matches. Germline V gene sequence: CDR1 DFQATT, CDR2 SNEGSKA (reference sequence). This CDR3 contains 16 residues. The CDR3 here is CSARGTSGGVTDTQYF. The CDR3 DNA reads TGCAGTGCTAGAGGCACCAGCGGGGGGGTCACAGATACGCAGTATTTT.

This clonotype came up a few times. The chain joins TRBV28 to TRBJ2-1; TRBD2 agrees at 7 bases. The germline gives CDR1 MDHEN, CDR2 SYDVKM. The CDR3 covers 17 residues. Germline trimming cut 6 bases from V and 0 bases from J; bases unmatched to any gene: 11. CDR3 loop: CASSFGAGMSSYNEQFF. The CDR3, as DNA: TGTGCCAGCAGCTTCGGAGCGGGGATGAGCTCCTACAATGAGCAGTTCTTC.

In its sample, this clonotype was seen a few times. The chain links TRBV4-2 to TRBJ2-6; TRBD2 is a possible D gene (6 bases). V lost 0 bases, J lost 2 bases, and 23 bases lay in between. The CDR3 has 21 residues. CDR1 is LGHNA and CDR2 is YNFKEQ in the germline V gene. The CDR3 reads CASSQDRSVRRSGPGANVLTF. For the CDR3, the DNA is TGTGCCAGCAGCCAAGACCGGAGTGTGAGACGCAGCGGGCCTGGGGCCAACGTCCTGACTTTC.

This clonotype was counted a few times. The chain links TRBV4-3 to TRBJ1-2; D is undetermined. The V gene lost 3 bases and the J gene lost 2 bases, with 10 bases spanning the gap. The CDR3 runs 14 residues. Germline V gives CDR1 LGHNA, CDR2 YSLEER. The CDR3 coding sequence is TGCGCCAGCAGCCAGTTCGGCTCGAACTATGGCTACACCTTC. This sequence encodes CASSQFGSNYGYTF.